The sequence of this TCR beta chain was determined in a study of high-grade serous ovarian cancer treatment subgroups. Profiled with immunoSEQ multiplex PCR; TCRdb holds only in-frame clones, not every one. The data hold about 11,000 clones, with roughly four fifths observed a single time. V dropped 0 bases and J dropped 4 bases, with 11 bases sitting between them. There are 16 residues in the CDR3. Germline CDR1 reads SGDLS; CDR2 reads YYNGEE. Tumor samples were taken before definitive surgery or chemotherapy. The chain combines TRBV9 with TRBJ2-6; maybe TRBD2 (6 bases). This TCR derives from a human donor with high-grade serous ovarian cancer. The sample comprised tumor tissue. The CDR3 here is CASSVVLGGGANVLTF. In DNA form, the CDR3 reads TGTGCCAGCAGCGTAGTCCTGGGAGGAGGGGCCAACGTCCTGACTTTC.